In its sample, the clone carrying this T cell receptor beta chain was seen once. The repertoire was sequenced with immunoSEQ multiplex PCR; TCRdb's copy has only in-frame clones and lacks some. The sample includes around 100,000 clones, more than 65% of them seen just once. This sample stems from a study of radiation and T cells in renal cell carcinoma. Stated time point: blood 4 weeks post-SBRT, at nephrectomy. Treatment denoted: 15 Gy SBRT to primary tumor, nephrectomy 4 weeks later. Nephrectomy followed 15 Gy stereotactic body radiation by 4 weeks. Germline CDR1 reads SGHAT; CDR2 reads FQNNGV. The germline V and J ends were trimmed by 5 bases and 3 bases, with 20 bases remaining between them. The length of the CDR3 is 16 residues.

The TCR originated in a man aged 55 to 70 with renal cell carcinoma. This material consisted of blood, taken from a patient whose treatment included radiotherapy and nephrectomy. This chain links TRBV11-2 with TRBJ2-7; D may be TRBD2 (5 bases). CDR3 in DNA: TGTGCCAGCAGCCGTAGGGCTAGCCGAGACAACTACGAGCAGTACTTC. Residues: CASSRRASRDNYEQYF.